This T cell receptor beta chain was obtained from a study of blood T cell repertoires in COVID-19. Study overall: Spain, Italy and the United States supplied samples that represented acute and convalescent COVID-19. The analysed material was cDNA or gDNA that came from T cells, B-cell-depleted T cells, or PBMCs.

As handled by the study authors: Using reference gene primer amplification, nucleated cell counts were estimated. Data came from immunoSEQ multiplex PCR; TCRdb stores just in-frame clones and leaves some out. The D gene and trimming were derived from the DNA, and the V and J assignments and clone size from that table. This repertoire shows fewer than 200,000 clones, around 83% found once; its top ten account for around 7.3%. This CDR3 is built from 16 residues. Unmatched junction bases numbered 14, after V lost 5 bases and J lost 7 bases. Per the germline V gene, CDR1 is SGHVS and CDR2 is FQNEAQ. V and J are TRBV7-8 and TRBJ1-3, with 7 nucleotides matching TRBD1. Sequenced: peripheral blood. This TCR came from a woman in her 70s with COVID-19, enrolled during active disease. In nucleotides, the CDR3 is TGTGCCAGCAGCAGGAATACAGGGGACGGTCGGAACACCATATATTTT. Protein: CASSRNTGDGRNTIYF. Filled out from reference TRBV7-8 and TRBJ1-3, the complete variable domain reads GAGVSQSPRYKVAKRGQDVALRCDPISGHVSLFWYQQALGQGPEFLTYFQNEAQLDKSGLPSDRFFAERPEGSVSTLKIQRTQQEDSAVYLCASSRNTGDGRNTIYFGEGSWLTVV.